What follows are 13 T cell receptor beta chains derived from one specimen sequenced in a study of molecular identifiers for immune sequencing clone quantification. TCRdb independently ran MiXCR on the PCR reads; one entry per CDR3 protein. The sample carries nearly 650,000 distinct CDR3 sequences, about 25% recorded once. Sequencing input: naive CD8+ T cells from blood, with Jurkat cell RNA spiked in. The subset: FACS-sorted CD8+CD4-CCR7+CD45RA+ naive T cells. Every receptor here comes from a human donor in good health. Some libraries in this study had Jurkat cell RNA spiked in.

This clonotype was recorded many times. The rearrangement links TRBV7-9 to TRBJ2-3; 8 nucleotides line up with TRBD1. Germline loops: CDR1 SEHNR, CDR2 FQNEAQ (reference sequence). The CDR3 covers 16 residues. V lost 5 bases to trimming and J lost 2 bases; unmatched junction nucleotides: 9. The CDR3 here is CASSRTAGGNTDTQYF. The DNA for the CDR3 is TGTGCCAGCAGCCGAACTGCAGGGGGCAACACAGATACGCAGTATTTT.

This clonotype was seen a few times. V gene TRBV6-5 combines with J gene TRBJ1-1; D may be TRBD1 (6 bases). Trimming stripped 6 bases from V and 5 bases from J, with 13 bases between. There are 13 residues in the CDR3. In germline, CDR1 is MNHEY, CDR2 SVGAGI. CDR3 region: CASRAQGRTEAFF. The CDR3 nucleotides read TGTGCCAGCAGGGCCCAGGGGCGGACTGAAGCTTTCTTT.

This clonotype was picked up many times. The V gene is TRBV6-6, the J gene TRBJ2-1; D call uncertain. The CDR3 is made up of 15 amino acids. Germline V gene data show CDR1 as MNHNY and CDR2 as SVGAGI (reference sequence). V lost 2 bases to trimming and J lost 8 bases, with 16 bases between them. The CDR3 here is CASSYRKAYSYEQFF. The CDR3 coding sequence is TGTGCCAGCAGTTACCGTAAAGCTTATAGCTATGAGCAGTTCTTC.

Ten or more counts support this clonotype. V gene TRBV28 combines with J gene TRBJ1-1, with D perhaps TRBD1 (5 bases). Germline V CDR1 and CDR2: MDHEN, SYDVKM. The CDR3 totals 12 residues. The V end was cut by 6 bases, the J end by 3 bases, with 8 bases between. In DNA form, the CDR3 reads TGTGCCAGCAGGGGGGTAGACACTGAAGCTTTCTTT. It translates to CASRGVDTEAFF.

The gene calls are TRBV3-1 and TRBJ1-2, with D possibly matching TRBD1 (5 bases). V lost 0 bases and J lost 5, with 16 bases in between. This CDR3 has 16 amino acids. Germline assignment: CDR1 LGHDT and CDR2 YNNKEL (reference sequence). CDR3 DNA: TGTGCCAGCAGCCAAGATTGGGCAGGGAGGGTTTATGGCTACACCTTC. Translation gives CASSQDWAGRVYGYTF.

This chain links TRBV27 with TRBJ2-7, with 7 bases identical to TRBD1. Germline CDR1 is MNHEY and CDR2 is SMNVEV (reference sequence). This CDR3 region has 14 residues. V was pared by 5 bases and J by 4 bases, with 8 bases of the junction left unmatched. In DNA, the CDR3 is TGTGCCAGCAGTAGAGGGGACAGACATTACGAGCAGTACTTC. Translation: CASSRGDRHYEQYF.

This clonotype was recorded once. The chain employs TRBV6-4 and TRBJ1-1; D is perhaps TRBD1 (5 bases). Germline V gives CDR1 MRHNA, CDR2 SNTAGT. This CDR3 has 13 amino acids. Trimming took 0 bases from V and 4 from J, leaving 6 bases between them. In DNA form, the CDR3 reads TGTGCCAGCAGTGACTCGGGACCCACTGAAGCTTTCTTT. It translates to CASSDSGPTEAFF.

This clonotype was detected a few times. The chain joins TRBV4-1 to TRBJ1-2; TRBD1 agrees at 11 bases. The V gene's germline CDR1 is MGHRA and CDR2 YSYEKL. Trimming took 4 bases from V and 7 from J; bases not matched to a gene: 14. The CDR3 is made up of 17 amino acids. CDR3 DNA sequence: TGCGCCAGCAGCCCACAAACGGGACAGGGGGTGCGTAGTGGCTACACCTTC. This codes for CASSPQTGQGVRSGYTF.

This clonotype was found a few times. V gene TRBV2 combines with J gene TRBJ2-7; 9 positions match TRBD1. This CDR3 spans 15 amino acids. Looked up from germline, CDR1 is SNHLY and CDR2 is FYNNEI. J gave up 3 bases and V 4 bases, and 7 bases lay outside the gene matches. CDR3 sequence (DNA): TGTGCCAGCAGTGGACCCCGGGACAGGGACTACGAGCAGTACTTC. Its protein is CASSGPRDRDYEQYF. The variable domain in full, with the rest retrieved from reference TRBV2 and TRBJ2-7, is EPEVTQTPSHQVTQMGQEVILRCVPISNHLYFYWYRQILGQKVEFLVSFYNNEISEKSEIFDDQFSVERPDGSNFTLKIRSTKLEDSAMYFCASSGPRDRDYEQYFGPGTRLTVT.

This clonotype was counted only a few times. This chain's CDR3 is CASSLEETAGGLRQYF. The CDR3 DNA reads as TGTGCCAGCAGCTTGGAAGAGACAGCCGGGGGCCTACGGCAGTACTTC. The V call is TRBV5-5, the J call TRBJ2-7; D tentatively fits TRBD1 or TRBD2 (6 bases each). Between the trimmed V and J ends, which lost 0 bases and 9 bases, there was a span of 22 bases. Germline CDR1 and CDR2: SGHKS and YYEKEE (reference sequence). CDR3 length: 16 amino acids.

This chain uses TRBV21-1 with TRBJ2-7. TRBV21-1 is tagged as a pseudogene. The CDR3 is 16 residues long. The CDR3 DNA reads as TGTGCCAGCAGCAAAGCCGGATGGACGGACTCCTACGAGCAGTACTTC. Protein product: CASSKAGWTDSYEQYF.

This clonotype was recorded many times. The chain is built from TRBV7-9 and TRBJ2-2, with D unresolved. Germline lookup yields CDR1 SEHNR and CDR2 FQNEAQ (reference sequence). V was cut by 5 bases and J by 6 bases, with 10 bases left in between. This CDR3 contains 13 residues. In DNA, the CDR3 is TGTGCCAGCAGCCATCCTCTTGCCGGGGAGCTGTTTTTT. Translated, it gives CASSHPLAGELFF.

The genes are TRBV12-3 or TRBV12-4 and TRBJ2-1; 8 bases are a match to TRBD2. V gave up 6 bases and J gave up 5 bases; unmatched junction bases: 9. CDR3 length equals 15 residues. CDR3 protein: CASSLSGSGDNEQFF. CDR3 nucleotides: TGTGCCAGCAGCTTAAGCGGGAGCGGCGACAATGAGCAGTTCTTC.